Below are 29 T cell receptor beta chains sequenced from a single sample in a study of regulatory T cells in long-lasting Graves disease. Library construction for TCR beta used iRepertoire HTBI primers and Arm-PCR of CDR3 regions. TCRdb fed the multiplex PCR reads into MiXCR, producing one record per CDR3 protein. The table lists 410,000 or so distinct CDR3 sequences, about 15% of them singletons. Time point indicated: newly diagnosed GD, antithyroid drugs for less than 3 months. After RNA was extracted from PBMCs, the TCR library was made from it. The same data also went into a second study, on T cells in Graves' hyperthyroidism and ophthalmopathy.

Source: peripheral blood mononuclear cells (PBMCs), taken at new diagnosis, from a patient treated with antithyroid drugs. These receptors came from a woman aged 25 to 39 with Graves disease.

This clonotype was counted ten times or more. The chain is built from TRBV7-3 and TRBJ2-1; 7 bases line up with TRBD2. The germline CDR1 and CDR2 sequences are SGHTA and FQGTGA. This CDR3 has 14 amino acids. Trimming took 7 bases from V and 4 from J; bases not matched to a gene: 7. In nucleotides, the CDR3 is TGTGCCAGCAAGCGGGACGAAGCTTACAATGAGCAGTTCTTC. Residues: CASKRDEAYNEQFF.

This clonotype has a count of ten or more. This rearrangement joins TRBV18 to TRBJ1-5; D not resolved. Germline CDR1 is KGHSH and CDR2 is LQKENI. V lost 3 bases to trimming and J lost 4 bases, with 10 bases between them. The CDR3 contains 14 residues. CDR3 amino acids: CASSPRAENQPQHF. For the CDR3, the DNA is TGTGCCAGCTCACCGAGGGCAGAAAATCAGCCCCAGCATTTT. The entire variable domain, with the rest obtained from reference TRBV18 and TRBJ1-5, is as follows: NAGVMQNPRHLVRRRGQEARLRCSPMKGHSHVYWYRQLPEEGLKFMVYLQKENIIDESGMPKERFSAEFPKEGPSILRIQQVVRGDSAAYFCASSPRAENQPQHFGDGTRLSIL.

The genes are TRBV7-2 and TRBJ2-2; D may be TRBD1 or TRBD2 (5 bases each). This CDR3 has 14 amino acids. The V gene's germline CDR1 is SGHTA and CDR2 FQGNSA. The V end was cut by 6 bases, the J end by 3 bases, with 11 bases between. The CDR3 bases are TGTGCCAGCAGACTAGACAGTTACACCGGGGAGCTGTTTTTT. It encodes CASRLDSYTGELFF.

This clonotype showed up many times. The J gene is TRBJ2-1, the V gene TRBV12-3 or TRBV12-4; 8 nucleotides align to TRBD2. The CDR3 covers 15 residues. Trimming cost V 10 bases and J 6 bases; bases outside gene matches: 14. The CDR3 here is CATGGRASEVNEQFF. The CDR3 DNA sequence: TGTGCCACGGGGGGGCGAGCCTCCGAGGTCAATGAGCAGTTCTTC.

This clonotype was seen only a few times. The rearrangement joins TRBV7-9 to TRBJ1-6; 7 bases agree with TRBD1. Germline CDR1 is SEHNR and CDR2 is FQNEAQ (reference sequence). The CDR3 is 16 amino acids. V lost 0 bases, J lost 7 bases, and 6 bases stayed unmatched. The CDR3 region has the DNA TGTGCCAGCAGCTTAGCCTGGCCAGGGGGAAATTCACCCCTCCACTTT. Its protein product is CASSLAWPGGNSPLHF. The full variable domain, its missing parts supplied by reference TRBV7-9 and TRBJ1-6, is DTGVSQNPRHKITKRGQNVTFRCDPISEHNRLYWYRQTLGQGPEFLTYFQNEAQLEKSRLLSDRFSAERPKGSFSTLEIQRTEQGDSAMYLCASSLAWPGGNSPLHFGNGTRLTVT.

This clonotype was seen repeatedly, ten times or more. This chain connects TRBV5-1 to TRBJ2-7; TRBD1 aligns across 7 bases. Germline CDR1 reads SGHRS; CDR2 reads YFSETQ. The CDR3 runs 16 residues. V was clipped by 5 bases and J by 3 bases; unmatched bases: 14. The CDR3, as DNA: TGCGCCAGCAGTACCGAGGGGGACAGTGGGTACTACGAGCAGTACTTC. Translated: CASSTEGDSGYYEQYF.

As regards this clonotype: Given a much more abundant clone one base away, this may be a read error. The chain couples TRBV28 to TRBJ1-5; the match to TRBD1 covers 7 bases. CDR1 MDHEN and CDR2 SYDVKM come from the germline V gene. This CDR3 has 15 residues. The ends lost 2 bases at V and 9 bases at J; junction bases unmatched: 10. This CDR3 is CASSLPTGTYRPQHF. In DNA form, the CDR3 reads TGTGCCAGCAGTTTACCGACAGGGACTTACCGGCCCCAGCATTTT.

This chain connects TRBV4-1 to TRBJ2-7; D might be TRBD2 (6 bases). This CDR3 spans 14 amino acids. In germline, CDR1 is MGHRA, CDR2 YSYEKL. V was clipped by 6 bases and J by 2 bases, with 14 bases between them. CDR3 in amino acids: CASRVAVLTYEQYF. Written as DNA, the CDR3 is TGCGCCAGCAGAGTAGCGGTACTTACCTACGAGCAGTACTTC.

This clonotype was recorded many times. V and J are TRBV2 and TRBJ2-3; TRBD2 is a possible D gene (6 bases). The germline CDR1 and CDR2 sequences are SNHLY and FYNNEI. The CDR3 contains 15 residues. V lost 5 bases to trimming and J lost 2 bases, with 14 bases between them. DNA of the CDR3: TGTGCCAGCAGTACCCCGGGAGTGGTCACAGATACGCAGTATTTT. This encodes CASSTPGVVTDTQYF.

Notes on this clonotype: With a much larger clone just one base away, this may be a read error. This chain uses TRBV6-2 or TRBV6-3 with TRBJ1-4, with unresolved D. The CDR3 spans 13 residues. The germline gives CDR1 MNHEY, CDR2 SVGEGT. Deletions cut 6 bases from V and 7 bases from J, with 12 bases between. CDR3 in amino acids: CASRDRESEKLFF. The CDR3 nucleotides are TGTGCCAGCAGAGACCGGGAGAGTGAAAAACTGTTTTTT.

This clonotype was picked up many times. This sequence joins TRBV5-6 and TRBJ2-3, with D possibly matching TRBD1 (5 bases). The CDR3 has 12 residues. Germline V gene sequence: CDR1 SGHDT, CDR2 YYEEEE. Trimming cost V 4 bases and J 3 bases, with 6 bases left between them. CDR3 in amino acids: CASSAGTDTQYF. As DNA, the CDR3 is TGTGCCAGCAGCGCAGGGACAGATACGCAGTATTTT. Complete variable domain (other parts from reference TRBV5-6 and TRBJ2-3): DAGVTQSPTHLIKTRGQQVTLRCSPKSGHDTVSWYQQALGQGPQFIFQYYEEEERQRGNFPDRFSGHQFPNYSSELNVNALLLGDSALYLCASSAGTDTQYFGPGTRLTVL.

This clonotype was counted at least ten times. This rearrangement joins TRBV11-2 to TRBJ2-7; 10 bases agree with TRBD1. Germline V gene data show CDR1 as SGHAT and CDR2 as FQNNGV. This CDR3 comprises 16 residues. The ends lost 1 base at V and 1 base at J; junction bases unmatched: 4. The CDR3 region is CASSLVRDRGSYEQYF. The CDR3 DNA reads TGTGCCAGCAGCTTAGTTCGGGACAGGGGATCCTACGAGCAGTACTTC.

This clonotype was detected ten times or more. In nucleotides, the CDR3 is TGTGCCAGCAAACTAAGGGGGGACCATTACGCGGGGCAGTTCTTC. Its protein product is CASKLRGDHYAGQFF. This sequence joins TRBV11-2 and TRBJ2-1; D could derive from TRBD1 or TRBD2 (6 bases each). Germline loops: CDR1 SGHAT, CDR2 FQNNGV. The ends were cut back, 7 bases at V and 12 bases at J, with 25 bases in the middle. The CDR3 has 15 residues. Full variable domain (missing parts from reference TRBV11-2 and TRBJ2-1): EAGVAQSPRYKIIEKRQSVAFWCNPISGHATLYWYQQILGQGPKLLIQFQNNGVVDDSQLPKDRFSAERLKGVDSTLKIQPAKLEDSAVYLCASKLRGDHYAGQFFGPGTRLTVL.

In this sample, this clonotype turned up many times. The rearrangement joins TRBV20-1 to TRBJ2-7, with TRBD2 identical over 12 bases. The CDR3 consists of 13 residues. The germline V gene has CDR1 DFQATT and CDR2 SNEGSKA (reference sequence). Trimming at V came to 6 bases and at J to 7 bases, leaving 7 bases not matched to a gene. CDR3 nucleotides: TGCAGTGCACGCCTAGCGGGAGGGCGTGAGCAGTACTTC. Encoded protein: CSARLAGGREQYF.

Concerning this clonotype: This may be a read error: a much more frequent sequence differs by one nucleotide. The rearrangement joins TRBV10-3 to TRBJ2-1; TRBD1 matches 9 bases. The CDR3 spans 13 residues. V shed 10 bases and J 10 bases; nucleotides not matched to a gene: 11. Germline V gene data show CDR1 as ENHRY and CDR2 as SYGVKD. The CDR3 DNA sequence: TGTGCCACCACCTGGGACAGGGACCACGAGCAGTTCTTC. Amino acids: CATTWDRDHEQFF.

This clonotype has more than one count but fewer than ten. CDR3 in DNA: TGTGCTAGTGGCCGGGGTAGCGGGGTACAAGAGACCCAGTACTTC. Residues: CASGRGSGVQETQYF. The chain carries TRBV12-5 and TRBJ2-5, with 8 bases that match TRBD2. From germline, CDR1 is LGHNT and CDR2 FRNRAP. The CDR3 has 15 amino acids. J lost 2 bases, V lost 6 bases, and 8 bases had no gene match.

The rearrangement links TRBV15 to TRBJ2-7, with 10 bases aligning to TRBD1. With V trimmed by 3 bases and J by 3 bases, 5 bases remained unmatched. The germline V gene has CDR1 LNHNV and CDR2 YYDKDF (reference sequence). This CDR3 is 15 amino acids long. The CDR3 region has the DNA TGTGCCACCAGCAGGCCGGACAGGGGGGTCTACGAGCAGTACTTC. Translating gives CATSRPDRGVYEQYF.

V and J are TRBV6-2 or TRBV6-3 and TRBJ2-7, with 7 positions matching TRBD2. CDR1 and CDR2 (germline): MNHEY, SVGEGT. The V gene end was trimmed by 5 bases and the J gene end by 7 bases; junction bases not matched to a gene: 8. The CDR3 loop spans 13 amino acids. The CDR3 here is CASSALPGREQYF. The CDR3 nucleotides are TGTGCCAGCAGTGCACTACCCGGGAGGGAGCAGTACTTC.

This clonotype was counted a few times. J is TRBJ2-5 and V is TRBV5-1, with D uncertain. Germline CDR1 SGHRS, CDR2 YFSETQ. V gave up 2 bases and J gave up 1 base, with 12 bases separating them. The CDR3 runs to 15 residues. For the CDR3, the DNA is TGCGCCAGCAGCTTCTCAGGAAAGGGCCAAGAGACCCAGTACTTC. As protein: CASSFSGKGQETQYF.

The table lists this clonotype with a few counts. The chain links TRBV30 to TRBJ2-7; 13 positions match TRBD2. V lost 4 bases to trimming and J lost 2 bases; unmatched junction nucleotides: 14. The CDR3 has 18 amino acids. In germline, CDR1 is GTSNPN, CDR2 SVGIG (reference sequence). CDR3 in amino acids: CAWNRQGGLAGWTYEQYF. DNA for the CDR3: TGTGCCTGGAATAGACAGGGGGGACTAGCGGGATGGACCTACGAGCAGTACTTC.

This clonotype appeared many times. V usage is TRBV11-3 and J usage is TRBJ2-3; 8 nucleotides line up with TRBD2. The ends lost 1 base at V and 2 bases at J; junction bases unmatched: 8. Germline CDR1 SGHNT, CDR2 YENEEA. The CDR3 has 17 residues. The CDR3 spells CASSLALTSATTDTQYF. In nucleotides, the CDR3 is TGTGCCAGCAGCTTAGCCTTGACTAGCGCTACCACAGATACGCAGTATTTT.

The V gene is TRBV12-3 or TRBV12-4, the J gene TRBJ2-4; D gene unclear. The CDR3 extends over 13 amino acids. V was cut by 6 bases and J by 8 bases, with 14 bases left in between. As DNA, the CDR3 is TGTGCCAGCAGCCGGGCCCTCGCGGACATTCAGTACTTC. Encoded protein: CASSRALADIQYF.

The table lists this clonotype with many counts. This chain links TRBV5-1 with TRBJ2-7; tentative D call: TRBD2 (5 bases). V dropped 1 base and J dropped 5 bases, with 10 bases sitting between them. CDR1 SGHRS and CDR2 YFSETQ come from the germline V gene. This CDR3 is 13 amino acids long. CDR3 sequence: CASSLSGKNEQYF. CDR3 nucleotides: TGCGCCAGCAGCTTGTCCGGGAAGAACGAGCAGTACTTC.

This clonotype has at least ten counts. The chain joins TRBV7-8 to TRBJ1-1; a possible D gene is TRBD1 (6 bases). The CDR3 has 15 residues. Trimming removed 5 bases at V and 0 bases at J, with 13 bases between. Germline lookup yields CDR1 SGHVS and CDR2 FQNEAQ. DNA of the CDR3: TGTGCCAGCAGCCGGCGGGGGCAGATGAACACTGAAGCTTTCTTT. Protein sequence: CASSRRGQMNTEAFF. The full variable domain, completed using reference TRBV7-8 and TRBJ1-1, is GAGVSQSPRYKVAKRGQDVALRCDPISGHVSLFWYQQALGQGPEFLTYFQNEAQLDKSGLPSDRFFAERPEGSVSTLKIQRTQQEDSAVYLCASSRRGQMNTEAFFGQGTRLTVV.

This clonotype was counted between two and nine times. This rearrangement joins TRBV20-1 to TRBJ2-1; 9 bases align to TRBD2. Germline V gives CDR1 DFQATT, CDR2 SNEGSKA (reference sequence). V was pared by 3 bases and J by 8 bases, with 8 bases of the junction left unmatched. The CDR3 extends over 14 amino acids. CDR3 in amino acids: CSASWASGDDEQFF. CDR3 DNA: TGCAGTGCTAGCTGGGCTAGCGGGGACGATGAGCAGTTCTTC.

This clonotype was recorded many times. The rearrangement links TRBV6-5 to TRBJ1-2; D might be TRBD1 (6 bases). V lost 2 bases, J lost 1 base, and 17 bases lay in between. Germline V gene sequence: CDR1 MNHEY, CDR2 SVGAGI. The CDR3 length is 17 residues. CDR3 loop: CASSYTIQGRLNYGYTF. The CDR3 DNA sequence: TGTGCCAGCAGTTACACGATCCAGGGGCGACTTAACTATGGCTACACCTTC.

The chain employs TRBV20-1 and TRBJ2-5, with 13 bases aligning to TRBD2. CDR1 DFQATT and CDR2 SNEGSKA come from the germline V gene (reference sequence). After removal of 6 bases from V and 1 base from J, the junction contained 2 bases not matched to a gene. The CDR3 sequence is 14 residues long. CDR3 sequence (DNA): TGCAGTGCGGGACTAGCGGGGATCCAAGAGACCCAGTACTTC. This codes for CSAGLAGIQETQYF.

This clonotype was recorded at least ten times. This rearrangement joins TRBV9 to TRBJ2-5; 14 bases are a match to TRBD2. The germline gives CDR1 SGDLS, CDR2 YYNGEE. This CDR3 comprises 18 residues. Unmatched junction bases numbered 9, after V lost 0 bases and J lost 5 bases. The CDR3 spells CASSVAPGTSGRKETQYF. CDR3 nucleotide sequence: TGTGCCAGCAGCGTAGCCCCCGGGACTAGCGGGAGAAAGGAGACCCAGTACTTC.

The chain joins TRBV7-8 to TRBJ1-2; TRBD1 might be the D (5 bases). V lost 8 bases to trimming and J lost 0 bases, with 22 bases between them. Germline V gives CDR1 SGHVS, CDR2 FQNEAQ. This CDR3 contains 17 residues. The CDR3 spells CASSSRPGALTNYGYTF. The CDR3, as DNA: TGTGCCAGCTCCTCTCGGCCCGGGGCACTTACTAACTATGGCTACACCTTC.